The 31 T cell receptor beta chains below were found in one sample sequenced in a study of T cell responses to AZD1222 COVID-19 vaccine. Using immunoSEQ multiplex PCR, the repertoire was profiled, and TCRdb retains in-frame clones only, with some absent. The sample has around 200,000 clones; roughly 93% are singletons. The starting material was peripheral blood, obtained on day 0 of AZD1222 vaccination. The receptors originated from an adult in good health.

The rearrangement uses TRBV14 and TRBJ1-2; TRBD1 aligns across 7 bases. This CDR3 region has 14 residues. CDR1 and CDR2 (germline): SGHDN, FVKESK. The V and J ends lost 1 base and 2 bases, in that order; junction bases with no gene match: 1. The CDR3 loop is CASSQATGNYGYTF. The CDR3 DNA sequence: TGTGCCAGCAGCCAAGCGACAGGGAACTATGGCTACACCTTC.

The CDR3 DNA reads TGTGCCAGTAGTAGGGCGACAGTGGAGACTGAAGCTTTCTTT. Amino acids: CASSRATVETEAFF. J is TRBJ1-1 and V is TRBV19, with a weak D call TRBD1 (5 bases). This CDR3 has 14 residues. Per the germline V gene, CDR1 is LNHDA and CDR2 is SQIVND (reference sequence). The ends were cut back, 4 bases at V and 5 bases at J, with 14 bases in the middle.

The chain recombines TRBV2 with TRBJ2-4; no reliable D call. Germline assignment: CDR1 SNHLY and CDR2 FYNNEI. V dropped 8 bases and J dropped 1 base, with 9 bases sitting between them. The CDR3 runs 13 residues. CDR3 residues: CASFQVAKNIQYF. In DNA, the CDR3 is TGTGCCAGCTTTCAGGTTGCCAAAAACATTCAGTACTTC.

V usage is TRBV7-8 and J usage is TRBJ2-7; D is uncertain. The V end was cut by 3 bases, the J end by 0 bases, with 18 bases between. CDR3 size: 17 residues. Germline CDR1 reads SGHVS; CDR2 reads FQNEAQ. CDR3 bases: TGTGCCAGCAGCTTGACTCCTCTACCCCTGAGCTCCTACGAGCAGTACTTC. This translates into CASSLTPLPLSSYEQYF.

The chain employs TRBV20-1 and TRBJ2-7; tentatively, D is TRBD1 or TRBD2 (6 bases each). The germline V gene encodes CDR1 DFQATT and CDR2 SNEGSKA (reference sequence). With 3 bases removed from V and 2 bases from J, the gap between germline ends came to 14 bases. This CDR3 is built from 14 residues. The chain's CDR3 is CSASGGTRTYEQYF. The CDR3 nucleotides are TGCAGTGCTAGTGGCGGGACACGAACCTACGAGCAGTACTTC.

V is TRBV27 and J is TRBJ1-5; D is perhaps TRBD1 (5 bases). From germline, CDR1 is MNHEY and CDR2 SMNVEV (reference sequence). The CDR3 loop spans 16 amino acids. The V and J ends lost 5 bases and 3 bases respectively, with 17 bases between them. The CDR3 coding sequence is TGTGCCAGCAGTCCTTCCGCGGGGGAGAACAATCAGCCCCAGCATTTT. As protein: CASSPSAGENNQPQHF.

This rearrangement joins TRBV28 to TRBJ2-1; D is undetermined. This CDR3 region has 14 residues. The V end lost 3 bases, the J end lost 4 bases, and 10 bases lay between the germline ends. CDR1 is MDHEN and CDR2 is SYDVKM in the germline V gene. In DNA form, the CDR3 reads TGTGCCAGCAGTTTCCTGGCTGAGTACAATGAGCAGTTCTTC. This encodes CASSFLAEYNEQFF.

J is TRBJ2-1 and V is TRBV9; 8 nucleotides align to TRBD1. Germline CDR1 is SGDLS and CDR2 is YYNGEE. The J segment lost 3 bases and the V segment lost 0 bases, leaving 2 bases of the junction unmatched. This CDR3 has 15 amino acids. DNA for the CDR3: TGTGCCAGCAGCGTAGGTGACAGGGGCTACAATGAGCAGTTCTTC. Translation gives CASSVGDRGYNEQFF. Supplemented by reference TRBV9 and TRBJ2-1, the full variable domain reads DSGVTQTPKHLITATGQRVTLRCSPRSGDLSVYWYQQSLDQGLQFLIQYYNGEERAKGNILERFSAQQFPDLHSELNLSSLELGDSALYFCASSVGDRGYNEQFFGPGTRLTVL.

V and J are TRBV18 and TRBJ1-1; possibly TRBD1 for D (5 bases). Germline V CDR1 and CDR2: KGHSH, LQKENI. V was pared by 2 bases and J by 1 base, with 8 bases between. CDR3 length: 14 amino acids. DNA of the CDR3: TGTGCCAGCTCACCAGGGGGTTGGAACACTGAAGCTTTCTTT. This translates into CASSPGGWNTEAFF.

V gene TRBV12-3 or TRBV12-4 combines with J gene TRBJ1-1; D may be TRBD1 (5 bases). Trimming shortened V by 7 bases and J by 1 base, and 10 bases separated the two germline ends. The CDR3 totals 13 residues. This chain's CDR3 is CASTNGANTEAFF. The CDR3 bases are TGTGCCAGCACAAATGGGGCGAACACTGAAGCTTTCTTT.

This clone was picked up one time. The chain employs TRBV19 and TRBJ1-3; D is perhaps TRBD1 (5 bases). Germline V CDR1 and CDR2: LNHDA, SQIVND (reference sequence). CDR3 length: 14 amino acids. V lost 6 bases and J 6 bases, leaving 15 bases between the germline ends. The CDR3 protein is CASSRGTQKNTIYF. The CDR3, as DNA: TGTGCCAGTAGCCGGGGGACCCAAAAAAACACCATATATTTT. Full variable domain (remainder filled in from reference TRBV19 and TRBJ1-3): DGGITQSPKYLFRKEGQNVTLSCEQNLNHDAMYWYRQDPGQGLRLIYYSQIVNDFQKGDIAEGYSVSREKKESFPLTVTSAQKNPTAFYLCASSRGTQKNTIYFGEGSWLTVV.

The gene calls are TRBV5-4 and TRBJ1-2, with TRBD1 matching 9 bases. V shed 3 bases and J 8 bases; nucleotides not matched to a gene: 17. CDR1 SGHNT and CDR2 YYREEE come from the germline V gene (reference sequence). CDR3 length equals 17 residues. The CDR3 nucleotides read TGTGCCAGCAGCTCAGAAAGTTCCGGGACAGGGTCCGTGGGCTACACCTTC. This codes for CASSSESSGTGSVGYTF.

This chain's CDR3 is CASSLTTGAKEQFF. DNA of the CDR3: TGTGCCAGCAGTCTGACGACCGGCGCCAAGGAGCAGTTCTTC. The V gene is TRBV27, the J gene TRBJ2-1, with unresolved D. The CDR3 covers 14 residues. Trimming removed 5 bases from V and 10 bases from J, with 18 bases in between. Germline V gives CDR1 MNHEY, CDR2 SMNVEV (reference sequence).

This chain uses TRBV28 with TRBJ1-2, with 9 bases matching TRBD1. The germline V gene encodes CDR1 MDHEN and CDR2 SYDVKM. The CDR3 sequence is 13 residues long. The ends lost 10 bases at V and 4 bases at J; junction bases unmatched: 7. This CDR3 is CATTGGAGYGYTF. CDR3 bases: TGTGCCACCACAGGGGGCGCCGGCTATGGCTACACCTTC.

The CDR3 DNA is TGCGCCAGCAGCCCGCTTTCAATGATAGCAGAAAGGGGAGAGCAGTTCTTC. As protein: CASSPLSMIAERGEQFF. This chain joins TRBV5-1 and TRBJ2-1, with D possibly TRBD1 on 5 matching bases. The CDR3 contains 17 residues. V was shortened by 4 bases and J by 10 bases, with 27 bases between the two germline ends. From germline, CDR1 is SGHRS and CDR2 YFSETQ. Together with reference TRBV5-1 and TRBJ2-1, the CDR3 gives the full variable domain: KAGVTQTPRYLIKTRGQQVTLSCSPISGHRSVSWYQQTPGQGLQFLFEYFSETQRNKGNFPGRFSGRQFSNSRSEMNVSTLELGDSALYLCASSPLSMIAERGEQFFGPGTRLTVL.

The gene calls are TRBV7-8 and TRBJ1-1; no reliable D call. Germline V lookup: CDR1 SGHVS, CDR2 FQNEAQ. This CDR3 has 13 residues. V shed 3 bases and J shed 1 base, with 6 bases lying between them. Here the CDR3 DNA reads TGTGCCAGCAGCTTGAGGACGAACACTGAAGCTTTCTTT. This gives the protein CASSLRTNTEAFF.

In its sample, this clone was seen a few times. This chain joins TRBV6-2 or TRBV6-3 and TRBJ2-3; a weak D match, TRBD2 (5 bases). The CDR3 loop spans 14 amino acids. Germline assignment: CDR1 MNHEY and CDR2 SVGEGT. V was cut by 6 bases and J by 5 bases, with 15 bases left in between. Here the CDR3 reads CASSPRREGDTQYF. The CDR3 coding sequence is TGTGCCAGCAGCCCCCGGAGAGAGGGAGATACGCAGTATTTT.

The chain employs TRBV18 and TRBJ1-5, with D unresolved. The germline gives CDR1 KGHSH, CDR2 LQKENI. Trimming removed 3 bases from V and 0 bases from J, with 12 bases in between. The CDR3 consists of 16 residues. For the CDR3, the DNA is TGTGCCAGCTCACCTGGACGAGGAGATAGCAATCAGCCCCAGCATTTT. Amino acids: CASSPGRGDSNQPQHF.

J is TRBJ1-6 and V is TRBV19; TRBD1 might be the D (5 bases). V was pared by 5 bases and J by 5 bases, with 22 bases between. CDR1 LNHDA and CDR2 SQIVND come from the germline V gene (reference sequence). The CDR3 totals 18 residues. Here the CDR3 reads CASSSGTASRINNSPLHF. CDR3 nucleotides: TGTGCCAGTAGTTCCGGGACGGCTTCTAGGATAAATAATTCACCCCTCCACTTT.

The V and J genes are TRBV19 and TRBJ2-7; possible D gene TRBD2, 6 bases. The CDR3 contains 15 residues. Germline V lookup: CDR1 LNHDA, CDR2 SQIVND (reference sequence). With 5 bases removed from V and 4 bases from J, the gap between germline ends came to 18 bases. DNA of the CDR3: TGTGCCAGTAGTGTGATGGGGCAAGGGAGGTACGAGCAGTACTTC. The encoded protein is CASSVMGQGRYEQYF.

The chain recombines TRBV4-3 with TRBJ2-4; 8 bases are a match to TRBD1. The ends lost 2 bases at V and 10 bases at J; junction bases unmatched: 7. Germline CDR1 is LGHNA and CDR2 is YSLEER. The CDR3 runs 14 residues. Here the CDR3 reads CASSQQGAAGIQYF. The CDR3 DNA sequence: TGCGCCAGCAGCCAACAGGGGGCCGCGGGGATTCAGTACTTC.

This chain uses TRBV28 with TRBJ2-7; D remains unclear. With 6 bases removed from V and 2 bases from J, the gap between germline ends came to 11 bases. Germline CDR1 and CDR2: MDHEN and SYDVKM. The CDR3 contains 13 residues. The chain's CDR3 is CASRETVAYEQYF. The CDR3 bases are TGTGCCAGCAGGGAAACAGTAGCCTACGAGCAGTACTTC.

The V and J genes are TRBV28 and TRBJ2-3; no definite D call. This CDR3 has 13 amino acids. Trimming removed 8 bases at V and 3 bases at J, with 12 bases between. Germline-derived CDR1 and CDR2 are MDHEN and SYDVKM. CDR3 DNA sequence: TGTGCCAGCTTAAGATCTACGACAGATACGCAGTATTTT. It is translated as CASLRSTTDTQYF.

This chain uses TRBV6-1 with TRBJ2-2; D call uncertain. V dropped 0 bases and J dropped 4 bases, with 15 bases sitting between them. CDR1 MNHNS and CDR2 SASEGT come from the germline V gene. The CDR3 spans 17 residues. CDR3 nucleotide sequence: TGTGCCAGCAGTGAAGCGGTCGAGATCCACGGCACCGGGGAGCTGTTTTTT. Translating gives CASSEAVEIHGTGELFF.

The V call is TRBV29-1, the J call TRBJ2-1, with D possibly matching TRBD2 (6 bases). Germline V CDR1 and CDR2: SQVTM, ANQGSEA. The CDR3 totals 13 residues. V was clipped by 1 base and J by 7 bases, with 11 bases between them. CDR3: CSVEAGATNEQFF. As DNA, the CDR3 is TGCAGCGTTGAAGCGGGAGCGACTAATGAGCAGTTCTTC.

CDR3 loop: CASLELGDTEAFF. Here the CDR3 DNA reads TGTGCCAGTCTGGAACTCGGGGACACTGAAGCTTTCTTT. The V gene is TRBV6-5, the J gene TRBJ1-1; D is undetermined. Germline lookup yields CDR1 MNHEY and CDR2 SVGAGI. V was cut by 9 bases and J by 3 bases, with 14 bases left in between. CDR3 length: 13 residues.

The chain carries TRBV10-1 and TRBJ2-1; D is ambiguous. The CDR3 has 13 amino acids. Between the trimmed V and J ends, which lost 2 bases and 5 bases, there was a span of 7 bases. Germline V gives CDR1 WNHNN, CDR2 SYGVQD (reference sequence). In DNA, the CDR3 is TGCGCCAGCAGTGAGACTGGAAACAATGAGCAGTTCTTC. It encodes CASSETGNNEQFF.

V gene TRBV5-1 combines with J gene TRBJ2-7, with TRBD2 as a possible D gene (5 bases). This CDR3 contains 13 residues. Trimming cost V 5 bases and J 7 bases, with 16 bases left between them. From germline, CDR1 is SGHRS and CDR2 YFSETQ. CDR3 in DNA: TGCGCCAGCAGGGAGGCCCTGGTACCGGAGCAGTACTTC. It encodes CASREALVPEQYF.

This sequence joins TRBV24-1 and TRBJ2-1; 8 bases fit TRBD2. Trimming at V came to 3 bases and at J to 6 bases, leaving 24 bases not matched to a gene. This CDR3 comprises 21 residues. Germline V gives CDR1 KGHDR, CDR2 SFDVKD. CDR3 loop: CATSDTFLGGTSGSRSNEQFF. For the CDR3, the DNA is TGTGCCACCAGTGATACCTTTCTGGGGGGAACAAGCGGGAGTCGGTCCAATGAGCAGTTCTTC.

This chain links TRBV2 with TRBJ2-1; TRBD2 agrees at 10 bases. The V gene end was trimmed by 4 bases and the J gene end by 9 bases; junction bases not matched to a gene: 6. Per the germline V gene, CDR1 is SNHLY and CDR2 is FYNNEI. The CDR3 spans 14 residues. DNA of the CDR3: TGTGCCAGCAGTGGACAGCGGGGGGGCGCTGAGCAGTTCTTC. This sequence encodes CASSGQRGGAEQFF.

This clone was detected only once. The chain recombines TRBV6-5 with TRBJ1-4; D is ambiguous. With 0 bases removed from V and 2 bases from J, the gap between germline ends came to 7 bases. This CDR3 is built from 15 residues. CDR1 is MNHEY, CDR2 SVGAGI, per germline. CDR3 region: CASSYSGVTNEKLFF. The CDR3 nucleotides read TGTGCCAGCAGTTACTCTGGTGTTACTAATGAAAAACTGTTTTTT.